Listed below are T cell receptor beta chains from one sample, sequenced in a study of blood T cell repertoires in COVID-19. The protocol was immunoSEQ multiplex PCR, while the TCRdb copy is restricted to in-frame clones and leaves out a portion. The repertoire holds fewer than 350,000 clones, with approximately 81% as singletons. The sequencing input was PBMCs or T cells enriched from blood (not recorded which). All receptors derive from a woman between 50 and 59 years old who had recovered from COVID-19. CDR3s include the opening cysteine and the closing phenylalanine or tryptophan.

cdr3_aa: CASSPKNTEAFF; v_call: TRBV19
cdr3_aa: CASSSTGGYSPLHF; v_call: TRBV7-6
cdr3_aa: CASSYGTSGRAWSYNEQFF; v_call: TRBV5-8
cdr3_aa: CASSEASGTRQFF; v_call: TRBV10-1
cdr3_aa: CASSPLGSNSPLHF; v_call: TRBV2
cdr3_aa: CASSFQLGDSEQYF; v_call: TRBV5-1
cdr3_aa: CASAPSNIGRWDTGELFF; v_call: TRBV2
cdr3_aa: CASSLSLAGGPGNEQFF; v_call: TRBV11-2
cdr3_aa: CASSPVVTEAFF; v_call: TRBV7-9
cdr3_aa: CSVEGGRTGSYNEQFF; v_call: TRBV29-1
cdr3_aa: CAWGHDMNTEAFF; v_call: TRBV30
cdr3_aa: CAWSTLTSGYHQTQYF; v_call: TRBV30
cdr3_aa: CASSLVGEMNTEAFF; v_call: TRBV28
cdr3_aa: CASSLAGTTGNTIYF; v_call: TRBV5-6
cdr3_aa: CASSQDTKGVYGYTF; v_call: TRBV4-3
cdr3_aa: CASSPPRSNQPQHF; v_call: TRBV19
cdr3_aa: CASSFTDSGANVLTF; v_call: TRBV27
cdr3_aa: CASSPLLGQGPLNTEAFF; v_call: TRBV18
cdr3_aa: CAWSVVSGNQPQHF; v_call: TRBV30
cdr3_aa: CASSPGTHFGNQPQHF; v_call: TRBV5-1
cdr3_aa: CASSRESYNEQFF; v_call: TRBV12-3/TRBV12-4
cdr3_aa: CASSSTGAYEQYF; v_call: TRBV12-3/TRBV12-4
cdr3_aa: CASSENGGGQYF; v_call: TRBV2
cdr3_aa: CASSPLSYEQYF; v_call: TRBV7-2
cdr3_aa: CASRRKGQGGGYTF; v_call: TRBV3-1/TRBV3-2
cdr3_aa: CSVQTGGVGYTF; v_call: TRBV29-1
cdr3_aa: CASSYAGRDTEAFF; v_call: TRBV6-5